This T cell receptor beta chain originates from a study of T cells in tuberculosis (dated by TCRdb to 2017 to 2018). Describing the broader study: In the study, CD1B tetramers and high-throughput TCR immunosequencing were combined to characterize T cells specific for the mycobacterial lipid antigen glucose monomycolate (GMM). In a South African clinical cohort, IGRA-negative adolescents, IGRA-positive adolescents with latent tuberculosis and adults with active tuberculosis were compared, with fewer than eleven people in each group. PBMC from active tuberculosis patients were archived either before standard anti-tuberculosis treatment began or within 7 days of the start of that treatment. Overall study results and their limits: Using GEM motif frequencies, a classifier achieved over 55% accuracy, whereas a classifier built on the diverse GMM-specific repertoire got to approximately 87% accuracy (AUROC about 0.9). Smaller NN-distances were partly driven by shorter CDR3-alpha lengths in active tuberculosis patients, and statistical significance was not reached for the TCR-beta difference. Clinical samples were selected based on the availability of cryopreserved specimens, with adults included as active tuberculosis cases and adolescents included as controls. Compared with IGRA-negative controls, TCR-alpha repertoires from active tuberculosis had smaller mean NN-distances to GMM-specific TCRs, which suggests that these TCRs underwent clonal expansion.

What this sample's time point label stands for: new active TB diagnosis, blood taken before or within 7 days of starting treatment. The active tuberculosis patients were newly diagnosed, HIV-seronegative South African adults aged 18 years or older. Confirmation of active tuberculosis came from positive sputum smear microscopy and/or a positive M. tuberculosis culture. Immunosequencing was performed on unsorted cryopreserved PBMC, with 90,000 to 100,000 T cells per clinical donor covered on average. Details on this clone: The specificity of this receptor is unknown. No much larger clonotype is one base removed from it; base qualities were not supplied.

V is cut back by 6 bases and J by 2 bases, with 7 bases in the junction unmatched. The CDR3 runs 15 residues from the cysteine to the phenylalanine. Only the CDR3 region is kept as DNA, spanning 45 bases read in frame from base 1. CDR1 and CDR2 are drawn from the germline V gene: MNHEY, SVGAGI. The immunoSEQ multiplex PCR assay was used to generate TCR libraries, with TCR-beta and/or TCR-alpha/delta assays applied to each sample. The amplified TCR libraries were sequenced using the Illumina high-throughput platform. As for how the authors treated the data: Clustering and dimensionality reduction were performed using pairwise TCRdist distances among GMM-specific receptors from ex vivo sorted or in vitro expanded T cells. The score assigned to each clinical repertoire was mean NN-distance, meaning the average TCRdist to the nearest 10% of tetramer-positive reference sequences. GEM TCR motif frequency was calculated as the fraction of unique TCRs that matched known GEM sequences in V/J usage and CDR3 length. Active tuberculosis was classified by linear discriminant analysis with leave-one-out cross-validation, implemented in scikit-learn. TCRdb re-hosts the immuneACCESS table, in-frame sequences only. Its copies lack some clones; in the studies checked, an unresolved V gene accounts for under half of them, and the cause for the rest is not known. The DNA gave D and trimming, while V, J and clone size come from that table. The sample records tens of thousands of clones, about 91% of which are singletons. The biggest ten clones account for more than 6% of the sample.

The source is an adult with tuberculosis. Some clones in this sample may be carry-over from other donors' samples. The material sequenced was PBMCs, taken at tuberculosis diagnosis. The sequence links TRBV6-5 to TRBJ2-1; TRBD1 aligns with 7 central bases. The nucleotide sequence is given as TGTGCCAGCAGGCCCACCGGGACAGCCTACAATGAGCAGTTCTTC. The encoded protein is CASRPTGTAYNEQFF.